The 2 T cell receptor beta chains in this list originate from one sample, sequenced in a study of T cells after yellow fever vaccination. TCRdb re-called the 5' RACE reads with MiXCR, one entry per CDR3 protein. The repertoire has a few hundred thousand distinct CDR3 sequences, around 7% of them found once; the top ten carry 18%. The input for sequencing was PBMCs, taken about 49 days after the first yellow fever vaccination. These receptors originate from a man between 18 and 35 years old who received the YFV17D yellow fever vaccine.

V gene TRBV21-1 combines with J gene TRBJ2-7. TRBV21-1 has pseudogene status. The CDR3 is 9 amino acids. The CDR3 spells CARQGFADF. As DNA, the CDR3 is TGTGCCAGACAGGGTTTCGCCGACTTC.

This clonotype occurred many times. This chain joins TRBV7-9 and TRBJ2-4, with no clear D. Trimming removed 2 bases from V and 7 bases from J, with 9 bases in between. The CDR3 consists of 13 residues. Germline V gene sequence: CDR1 SEHNR, CDR2 FQNEAQ (reference sequence). CDR3 nucleotides: TGTGCCAGCAGCTTAACCCCGGACAACATTCAGTACTTC. It translates to CASSLTPDNIQYF.